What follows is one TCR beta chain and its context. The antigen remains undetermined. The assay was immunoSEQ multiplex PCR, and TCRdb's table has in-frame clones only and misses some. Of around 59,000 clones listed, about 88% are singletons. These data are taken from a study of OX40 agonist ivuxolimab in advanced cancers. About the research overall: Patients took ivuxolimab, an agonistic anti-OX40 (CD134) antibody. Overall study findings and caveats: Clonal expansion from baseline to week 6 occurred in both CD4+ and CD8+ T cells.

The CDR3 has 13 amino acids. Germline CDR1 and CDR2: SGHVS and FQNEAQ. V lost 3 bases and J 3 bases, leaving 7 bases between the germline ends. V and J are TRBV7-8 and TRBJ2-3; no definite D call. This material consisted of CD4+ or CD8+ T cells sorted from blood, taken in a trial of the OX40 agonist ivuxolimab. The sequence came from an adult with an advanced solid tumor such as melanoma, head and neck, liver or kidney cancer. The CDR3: CASSLKFTDTQYF. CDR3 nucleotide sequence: TGTGCCAGCAGCTTGAAATTTACAGATACGCAGTATTTT.